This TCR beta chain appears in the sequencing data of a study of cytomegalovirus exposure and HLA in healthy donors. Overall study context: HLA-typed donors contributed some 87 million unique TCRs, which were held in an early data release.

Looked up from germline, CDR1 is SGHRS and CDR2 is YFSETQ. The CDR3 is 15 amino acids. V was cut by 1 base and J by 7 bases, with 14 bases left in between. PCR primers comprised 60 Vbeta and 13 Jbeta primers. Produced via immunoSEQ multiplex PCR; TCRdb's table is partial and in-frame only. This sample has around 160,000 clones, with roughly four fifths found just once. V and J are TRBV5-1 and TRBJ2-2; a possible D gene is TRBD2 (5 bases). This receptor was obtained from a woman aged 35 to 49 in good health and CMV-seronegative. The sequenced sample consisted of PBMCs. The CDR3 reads CASSLSGGLGGELFF. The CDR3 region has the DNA TGCGCCAGCAGCTTGTCTGGCGGGCTCGGCGGGGAGCTGTTTTTT.